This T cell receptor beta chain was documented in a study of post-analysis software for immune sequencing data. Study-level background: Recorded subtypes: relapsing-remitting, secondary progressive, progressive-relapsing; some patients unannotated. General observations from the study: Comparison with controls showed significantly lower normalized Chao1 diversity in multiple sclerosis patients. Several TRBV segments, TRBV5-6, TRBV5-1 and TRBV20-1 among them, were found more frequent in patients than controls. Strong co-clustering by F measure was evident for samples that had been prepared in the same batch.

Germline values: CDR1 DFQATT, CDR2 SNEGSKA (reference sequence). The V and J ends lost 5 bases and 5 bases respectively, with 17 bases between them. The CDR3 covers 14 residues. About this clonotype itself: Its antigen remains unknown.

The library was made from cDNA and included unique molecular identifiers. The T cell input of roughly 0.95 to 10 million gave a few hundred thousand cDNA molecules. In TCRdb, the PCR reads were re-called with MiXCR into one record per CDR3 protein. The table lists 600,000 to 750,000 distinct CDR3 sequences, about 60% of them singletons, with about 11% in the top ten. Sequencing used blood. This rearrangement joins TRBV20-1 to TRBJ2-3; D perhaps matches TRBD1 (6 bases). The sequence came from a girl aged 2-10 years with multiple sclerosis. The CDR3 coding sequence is TGCAGTGCTTCTCTGGACAGTGTAATAGATACGCAGTATTTT. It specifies CSASLDSVIDTQYF.